Listed here are 26 T cell receptor beta chains from one sample, sequenced in a study of a mutant IDH1 vaccine in newly diagnosed glioma. For these TCRs, the target antigens are not known. Some clones are missing from TCRdb's copy, which holds only in-frame ones; the method was immunoSEQ multiplex PCR. The table shows about 50,000 clones, with approximately 92% occurring only once. The time point: week 35, safety follow-up. Every vaccination contained 300 ug of the mutant IDH1 20-mer peptide and was paired with topical imiquimod. This specimen was PBMCs, taken from a glioma patient whose treatment included an IDH1 peptide vaccine. These receptors were obtained from a man in his forties or fifties with glioma.

The V and J genes are TRBV28 and TRBJ2-2; possibly TRBD1 or TRBD2 for D (5 bases each). The V end was cut by 10 bases, the J end by 2 bases, with 29 bases between. Germline V gene lookup returns CDR1 MDHEN and CDR2 SYDVKM. CDR3 length equals 19 residues. CDR3 DNA sequence: TGTGCCACCAAAGTCGAACCCTTTGAAGGGACGCAAAACACCGGGGAGCTGTTTTTT. Protein: CATKVEPFEGTQNTGELFF.

This clone was detected only once. V and J are TRBV6-5 and TRBJ2-4; D uncertain. CDR3 length equals 16 residues. Trimming stripped 3 bases from V and 0 bases from J, with 12 bases between. Per germline, CDR1 MNHEY and CDR2 SVGAGI. The CDR3 region has the DNA TGTGCCAGCAGTTATGGGCTGGTCGGAGCCAAAAACATTCAGTACTTC. This sequence encodes CASSYGLVGAKNIQYF.

The V and J genes are TRBV5-4 and TRBJ1-6; D call uncertain. V was pared by 0 bases and J by 0 bases, with 10 bases between. The CDR3 is 17 residues long. Germline loops: CDR1 SGHNT, CDR2 YYREEE (reference sequence). The DNA of the CDR3 is TGTGCCAGCAGCTTGGGACGATCGGGCTCCTATAATTCACCCCTCCACTTT. Its protein is CASSLGRSGSYNSPLHF.

This sequence joins TRBV5-1 and TRBJ1-2; TRBD1 is a possible D gene (6 bases). There are 14 residues in the CDR3. V lost 4 bases and J lost 7, with 17 bases in between. Germline V gene sequence: CDR1 SGHRS, CDR2 YFSETQ. The CDR3 is CASSATNRDIGYTF. DNA of the CDR3: TGCGCCAGCAGCGCCACTAACAGGGATATTGGCTACACCTTC.

This clone was seen just once. This chain joins TRBV28 and TRBJ2-5, with 16 bases lining up with TRBD2. In germline, CDR1 is MDHEN, CDR2 SYDVKM. The V segment lost 5 bases and the J segment 5 bases; nucleotides outside the gene matches: 11. This CDR3 is built from 18 residues. CDR3 loop: CASSLPGTSGRAQETQYF. The CDR3 DNA reads as TGTGCCAGCAGTCTACCGGGGACTAGCGGGAGGGCCCAGGAGACCCAGTACTTC.

The J gene is TRBJ2-5, the V gene TRBV6-5; TRBD1 aligns across 10 bases. The DNA matches TRBJ2-7 better at its end, which makes the J call doubtful. The CDR3 loop spans 14 amino acids. From germline, CDR1 is MNHEY and CDR2 SVGAGI. The CDR3 here is CASSRGTGAYEQYF. DNA of the CDR3: TGTGCCAGCAGTCGGGGGACAGGGGCCTACGAGCAGTACTTC.

In its sample, this clone ranks as medium-sized. This chain uses TRBV5-1 with TRBJ2-7; 7 bases fit TRBD2. Germline loops: CDR1 SGHRS, CDR2 YFSETQ. The J segment lost 4 bases and the V segment lost 2 bases, leaving 6 bases of the junction unmatched. This CDR3 contains 14 residues. The CDR3 DNA reads as TGCGCCAGCAGCTTTGGCGGGAGAAGATACGAGCAGTACTTC. It is translated as CASSFGGRRYEQYF.

This chain joins TRBV27 and TRBJ1-2; 7 bases align to TRBD1. This CDR3 comprises 18 residues. CDR1 is MNHEY, CDR2 SMNVEV, per germline (reference sequence). Trimming cost V 5 bases and J 1 base; bases outside gene matches: 16. In DNA form, the CDR3 reads TGTGCCAGCAGTCTAGCCCCGGGCACAGGGGCCATTAACTATGGCTACACCTTC. Amino acid sequence: CASSLAPGTGAINYGYTF.

The chain has TRBV28 and TRBJ1-5; 9 bases line up with TRBD1. Germline trimming cut 1 base from V and 9 bases from J; bases unmatched to any gene: 4. Germline assignment: CDR1 MDHEN and CDR2 SYDVKM. CDR3 length: 14 amino acids. CDR3 sequence: CASSLYRGQWPQHF. The CDR3 DNA reads as TGTGCCAGCAGTTTATACAGGGGGCAATGGCCCCAGCATTTT.

The gene calls are TRBV7-9 and TRBJ1-2; D is possibly TRBD1 (5 bases). The V end lost 2 bases, the J end lost 1 base, and 11 bases lay between the germline ends. The CDR3 extends over 15 amino acids. The V gene's germline CDR1 is SEHNR and CDR2 FQNEAQ (reference sequence). The CDR3 protein is CASSLLGAGNYGYTF. For the CDR3, the DNA is TGTGCCAGCAGCTTATTAGGGGCGGGTAACTATGGCTACACCTTC.

This clone came up once. The chain carries TRBV9 and TRBJ2-3; D may correspond to TRBD1 or TRBD2 (5 bases each). This CDR3 has 14 residues. The ends were cut back, 4 bases at V and 1 base at J, with 10 bases in the middle. From germline, CDR1 is SGDLS and CDR2 YYNGEE. The CDR3 DNA sequence: TGTGCCAGCAGCTGGGACGGACGCACAGATACGCAGTATTTT. Its translation: CASSWDGRTDTQYF. The variable domain in full, completed from reference TRBV9 and TRBJ2-3, reads DSGVTQTPKHLITATGQRVTLRCSPRSGDLSVYWYQQSLDQGLQFLIQYYNGEERAKGNILERFSAQQFPDLHSELNLSSLELGDSALYFCASSWDGRTDTQYFGPGTRLTVL.

This clone appeared a single time. The rearrangement joins TRBV2 to TRBJ2-5; 7 bases fit TRBD1. The CDR3 is 15 amino acids. Germline V CDR1 and CDR2: SNHLY, FYNNEI. V trimming: 1 base; J trimming: 5 bases; junction bases outside the gene matches: 7. The CDR3 is CASSEERGHSETQYF. DNA for the CDR3: TGTGCCAGCAGTGAAGAAAGGGGGCATAGCGAGACCCAGTACTTC. The full variable domain, in which reference TRBV2 and TRBJ2-5 provide the parts outside the CDR3, is EPEVTQTPSHQVTQMGQEVILRCVPISNHLYFYWYRQILGQKVEFLVSFYNNEISEKSEIFDDQFSVERPDGSNFTLKIRSTKLEDSAMYFCASSEERGHSETQYFGPGTRLLVL.

This chain uses TRBV6-5 with TRBJ1-1; TRBD1 aligns across 8 bases. V trimming: 5 bases; J trimming: 8 bases; junction bases outside the gene matches: 4. Germline CDR1 is MNHEY and CDR2 is SVGAGI. This CDR3 region has 12 residues. The CDR3 sequence is CASSQGAEEAFF. DNA for the CDR3: TGTGCCAGCAGTCAGGGGGCAGAGGAAGCTTTCTTT.

This clone came up once. V and J are TRBV7-2 and TRBJ2-7; 9 nucleotides line up with TRBD1. V lost 5 bases, J lost 2 bases, and 4 bases stayed unmatched. Germline loops: CDR1 SGHTA, CDR2 FQGNSA. The CDR3 is made up of 14 amino acids. CDR3 region: CASSRDRAPYEQYF. Here the CDR3 DNA reads TGTGCCAGCAGCCGGGACAGGGCGCCCTACGAGCAGTACTTC.

The chain recombines TRBV9 with TRBJ2-3; 8 bases map to TRBD2. Germline lookup yields CDR1 SGDLS and CDR2 YYNGEE. The CDR3 length is 19 residues. Losses at the gene ends were 3 bases for V and 5 bases for J; bases not matched to a gene: 20. In nucleotides, the CDR3 is TGTGCCAGCAGCGGAGCCCCCGGTGCGGGGGGCTCTTGGGGAGATACGCAGTATTTT. Translated: CASSGAPGAGGSWGDTQYF.

The chain recombines TRBV5-1 with TRBJ2-7; D gene uncertain. The CDR3 contains 12 residues. CDR1 and CDR2 from the germline V gene are SGHRS and YFSETQ. With 1 base removed from V and 6 bases from J, the gap between germline ends came to 8 bases. DNA of the CDR3: TGCGCCAGCAGCTTGATCCGGAGCGAGCAGTACTTC. This encodes CASSLIRSEQYF.

This clone was detected once. The chain employs TRBV2 and TRBJ2-7, with 14 positions matching TRBD2. The V and J ends lost 5 bases and 2 bases, in that order; junction bases with no gene match: 8. The CDR3 sequence is 17 residues long. From germline, CDR1 is SNHLY and CDR2 FYNNEI. This chain's CDR3 is CASSPGLAGVRTYEQYF. In nucleotides, the CDR3 is TGTGCCAGCAGTCCGGGACTAGCGGGAGTTAGGACCTACGAGCAGTACTTC.

V and J are TRBV10-2 and TRBJ2-1; D ambiguous. CDR1 and CDR2 (germline): WSHSY, SAAADI. V was clipped by 0 bases and J by 2 bases, with 8 bases between them. This CDR3 contains 15 residues. Written as DNA, the CDR3 is TGCGCCAGCAGTGAGTCTAAAGAACCCTACAATGAGCAGTTCTTC. Protein sequence: CASSESKEPYNEQFF.

This rearrangement joins TRBV6-1 to TRBJ2-7, with TRBD2 as a possible D gene (5 bases). Trimming removed 8 bases at V and 1 base at J, with 18 bases between. This CDR3 comprises 15 residues. Germline V lookup: CDR1 MNHNS, CDR2 SASEGT. The CDR3, as DNA: TGTGCCAGCGCCTCGCCGGGAAATAATTCCTACGAGCAGTACTTC. Translated: CASASPGNNSYEQYF.

V usage is TRBV27 and J usage is TRBJ2-7; D perhaps matches TRBD2 (5 bases). The CDR3 has 13 amino acids. Germline V gene sequence: CDR1 MNHEY, CDR2 SMNVEV (reference sequence). V was pared by 5 bases and J by 5 bases, with 13 bases between. The DNA for the CDR3 is TGTGCCAGCAGTAACCCCCGGGGTGACGAGCAGTACTTC. This sequence encodes CASSNPRGDEQYF.

The chain couples TRBV30 to TRBJ2-5, with 7 bases that match TRBD2. Germline assignment: CDR1 GTSNPN and CDR2 SVGIG (reference sequence). This CDR3 contains 15 residues. Trimming cost V 2 bases and J 7 bases; bases outside gene matches: 13. The CDR3 loop reads CAWSRRDYLGGTQYF. CDR3 sequence (DNA): TGTGCCTGGAGTCGTAGGGACTACCTCGGGGGGACCCAGTACTTC.

V is TRBV5-1 and J is TRBJ1-5, with a tentative D call TRBD1 (6 bases). Trimming removed 4 bases from V and 4 bases from J, with 15 bases in between. This CDR3 has 15 residues. Per germline, CDR1 SGHRS and CDR2 YFSETQ. CDR3 nucleotide sequence: TGCGCCAGCAGCGTTGTAGGGGGGAATAATCAGCCCCAGCATTTT. Protein product: CASSVVGGNNQPQHF.

V is TRBV5-4 and J is TRBJ1-2; D is undetermined. The CDR3 has 13 residues. Trimming took off 4 bases at V and 3 bases at J, with 10 bases between the two ends. The germline gives CDR1 SGHNT, CDR2 YYREEE (reference sequence). CDR3 DNA: TGTGCCAGCAGCCGAACGGGAGACTATGGCTACACCTTC. It encodes CASSRTGDYGYTF.

This sequence joins TRBV28 and TRBJ1-2; D perhaps matches TRBD1 (6 bases). Germline V lookup: CDR1 MDHEN, CDR2 SYDVKM. CDR3 length: 15 amino acids. Trimming took 2 bases from V and 6 from J, leaving 16 bases between them. The CDR3 sequence: CASSLGGRGRDGYTF. CDR3 coding DNA: TGTGCCAGCAGTTTAGGGGGCCGGGGGCGCGATGGCTACACCTTC.

This CDR3 reads CASSYSGKLISSPLHF. The CDR3 region has the DNA TGTGCCAGCAGTTACTCCGGAAAGCTTATTAGTTCACCCCTCCACTTT. The V gene is TRBV6-5, the J gene TRBJ1-6, with D unclear. Germline V lookup: CDR1 MNHEY, CDR2 SVGAGI. V was cut by 0 bases and J by 9 bases, with 15 bases left in between. The CDR3 runs to 16 residues.

V gene TRBV19 combines with J gene TRBJ2-5; TRBD2 aligns across 9 bases. Germline trimming cut 7 bases from V and 2 bases from J; bases unmatched to any gene: 5. Germline values: CDR1 LNHDA, CDR2 SQIVND (reference sequence). This CDR3 has 14 residues. CDR3 nucleotide sequence: TGTGCCAGTAACAGCGGGAGGACTCAAGAGACCCAGTACTTC. Protein: CASNSGRTQETQYF. Full variable domain (rest looked up from reference TRBV19 and TRBJ2-5): DGGITQSPKYLFRKEGQNVTLSCEQNLNHDAMYWYRQDPGQGLRLIYYSQIVNDFQKGDIAEGYSVSREKKESFPLTVTSAQKNPTAFYLCASNSGRTQETQYFGPGTRLLVL.